Each of the 27 T cell receptor beta chains below was sequenced from the same sample in a study of blood T cell repertoires in COVID-19. Libraries were prepared by immunoSEQ multiplex PCR; TCRdb keeps only in-frame clonotypes and omits some of them. The sample lists 150,000 to 200,000 clones, about 86% seen once, with roughly 7.8% in the top ten. Sequences were obtained from peripheral blood. Source of these receptors: a man aged 55 to 70 with acute or convalescent COVID-19.

The DNA for the CDR3 is TGTGCCAGCAGGGCCCAGACAGATACCGGGGAGCTGTTTTTT. Its translation: CASRAQTDTGELFF. The J gene is TRBJ2-2, the V gene TRBV6-5; possible D gene TRBD1, 5 bases. The CDR3 has 14 residues. The V gene lost 6 bases and the J gene lost 5 bases, with 13 bases spanning the gap. CDR1 MNHEY and CDR2 SVGAGI come from the germline V gene.

This clone was seen a single time. CDR3 protein: CASSLQGIQETQYF. The DNA for the CDR3 is TGCGCCAGCAGCTTACAGGGGATCCAAGAGACCCAGTACTTC. This sequence joins TRBV5-1 and TRBJ2-5, with TRBD1 matching over 7 bases. The CDR3 runs 14 residues. The germline V gene encodes CDR1 SGHRS and CDR2 YFSETQ. Trimming cost V 2 bases and J 1 base; bases outside gene matches: 2.

The rearrangement links TRBV7-9 to TRBJ1-4; no definite D call. The V and J ends lost 8 bases and 4 bases respectively, with 14 bases between them. The germline CDR1 and CDR2 sequences are SEHNR and FQNEAQ (reference sequence). The CDR3 contains 14 residues. The CDR3 DNA reads as TGTGCCAGCCGTCGAACACCCTTTAATGAAAAACTGTTTTTT. Its translation: CASRRTPFNEKLFF.

The count of this clone is one. The chain uses TRBV28 and TRBJ2-7; 9 bases fit TRBD1. V lost 4 bases and J lost 5; bases outside the gene matches: 12. This CDR3 is built from 16 residues. CDR1 and CDR2 from the germline V gene are MDHEN and SYDVKM. DNA of the CDR3: TGTGCCAGCAGTTGGTCCGGACAGGGGAAAGGCCACGAGCAGTACTTC. The encoded protein is CASSWSGQGKGHEQYF.

This clone came up a few times. The rearrangement uses TRBV30 and TRBJ1-4; a weak D match, TRBD1 (5 bases). The CDR3 loop spans 15 amino acids. The V and J ends lost 5 bases and 8 bases respectively, with 21 bases between them. Germline V CDR1 and CDR2: GTSNPN, SVGIG (reference sequence). The CDR3 nucleotides read TGTGCCTGGGGGGGAACCCAGGGCCTACGGGAAAAACTGTTTTTT. Translating gives CAWGGTQGLREKLFF.

The rearrangement links TRBV3-1 (or the pseudogene TRBV3-2) to TRBJ1-5, with 8 nucleotides matching TRBD1. V dropped 3 bases and J dropped 5; count of bases not matched to a gene: 9. The germline V gene has CDR1 LGHDT and CDR2 YNNKEL (reference sequence). CDR3 size: 16 residues. The CDR3 coding sequence is TGTGCCAGCAGCCACAGAGGGGCAGGGGGCGATCAGCCCCAGCATTTT. It codes for CASSHRGAGGDQPQHF.

The V and J genes are TRBV28 and TRBJ1-2; TRBD1 matches 7 bases. The V gene end was trimmed by 5 bases and the J gene end by 4 bases; junction bases not matched to a gene: 4. Germline loops: CDR1 MDHEN, CDR2 SYDVKM. The CDR3 contains 13 residues. The CDR3 region is CASSLQGTYGYTF. The CDR3 coding sequence is TGTGCCAGCAGTCTACAGGGGACCTATGGCTACACCTTC.

The chain joins TRBV5-1 to TRBJ2-7; TRBD2 might be the D (6 bases). The V end lost 5 bases, the J end lost 2 bases, and 14 bases lay between the germline ends. CDR3 length: 14 residues. CDR1 and CDR2 from the germline V gene are SGHRS and YFSETQ. Here the CDR3 reads CASSRGLSAYEQYF. In DNA form, the CDR3 reads TGCGCCAGCAGTCGGGGACTGAGTGCCTACGAGCAGTACTTC.

This chain connects TRBV5-1 to TRBJ2-7; 8 bases line up with TRBD2. V lost 2 bases to trimming and J lost 5 bases; unmatched junction nucleotides: 3. CDR1 and CDR2 from the germline V gene are SGHRS and YFSETQ. The CDR3 loop spans 13 amino acids. CDR3 protein: CASSFVGGDEQYF. The CDR3, as DNA: TGCGCCAGCAGCTTTGTCGGGGGGGACGAGCAGTACTTC.

This clone was observed a single time. This chain links TRBV9 with TRBJ2-2; 10 bases agree with TRBD1. This CDR3 comprises 16 residues. The V and J ends lost 3 bases and 5 bases, in that order; junction bases with no gene match: 7. Germline values: CDR1 SGDLS, CDR2 YYNGEE. This chain's CDR3 is CASSGSGTGVTGELFF. DNA for the CDR3: TGTGCCAGCAGCGGTTCCGGGACAGGGGTGACCGGGGAGCTGTTTTTT.

This sequence joins TRBV18 and TRBJ1-2; tentatively, D is TRBD1 (6 bases). V was shortened by 5 bases and J by 2 bases, with 9 bases between the two germline ends. Germline V gene lookup returns CDR1 KGHSH and CDR2 LQKENI. CDR3 size: 13 residues. CDR3 protein: CASSTGTNYGYTF. The CDR3 region has the DNA TGTGCCAGCTCAACAGGGACGAACTATGGCTACACCTTC.

The CDR3, as DNA: TGTGCCACCCTGGGCCTGCGGGGAAACATTCAGTACTTC. Protein sequence: CATLGLRGNIQYF. The V call is TRBV24-1, the J call TRBJ2-4; a weak D match, TRBD2 (6 bases). V lost 9 bases to trimming and J lost 6 bases, with 14 bases between them. There are 13 residues in the CDR3. Germline CDR1 reads KGHDR; CDR2 reads SFDVKD.

This chain links TRBV7-8 with TRBJ1-6, with D perhaps matching TRBD1 (5 bases). Germline V CDR1 and CDR2: SGHVS, FQNEAQ. This CDR3 comprises 15 residues. Trimming took off 1 base at V and 10 bases at J, with 14 bases between the two ends. CDR3 DNA: TGTGCCAGCAGCTTAGGGAGGGGAGTGGGGTCACCCCTCCACTTT. Translating gives CASSLGRGVGSPLHF.

The chain joins TRBV7-3 to TRBJ2-7; 10 nucleotides agree with TRBD1. The CDR3 length is 15 residues. Germline lookup yields CDR1 SGHTA and CDR2 FQGTGA. Unmatched junction bases numbered 7, after V lost 4 bases and J lost 4 bases. The CDR3 region has the DNA TGTGCCAGCAGCTCTACCGGGACAGGGGTATACGAGCAGTACTTC. This translates into CASSSTGTGVYEQYF.

CDR3 protein: CASSNQTSPAETQYF. CDR3 bases: TGTGCCAGCAGCAACCAGACTAGCCCCGCAGAGACCCAGTACTTC. V usage is TRBV27 and J usage is TRBJ2-5, with 7 bases aligning to TRBD2. CDR1 and CDR2 from the germline V gene are MNHEY and SMNVEV (reference sequence). The CDR3 extends over 15 amino acids. With V trimmed by 6 bases and J by 4 bases, 11 bases remained unmatched.

On this clone: This sample also contains other DNA sequences that code for the same CDR3. The V and J genes are TRBV9 and TRBJ2-7; D possibly corresponds to TRBD2 (6 bases). V gave up 4 bases and J gave up 0 bases, with 14 bases separating them. This CDR3 region has 15 residues. Germline CDR1 and CDR2: SGDLS and YYNGEE. CDR3 loop: CASSPRLANSYEQYF. As DNA, the CDR3 is TGTGCCAGCAGCCCCCGCCTAGCGAACTCCTACGAGCAGTACTTC.

Only one count was recorded for this clone. This sequence joins TRBV6-1 and TRBJ2-3; TRBD1 agrees at 12 bases. V shed 3 bases, J shed 4 bases, and the junction held 2 bases outside the gene matches. Germline V gene lookup returns CDR1 MNHNS and CDR2 SASEGT. The length of the CDR3 is 15 residues. The CDR3 region is CASSDGTGGPDTQYF. The CDR3 DNA reads as TGTGCCAGCAGTGATGGGACAGGGGGCCCAGATACGCAGTATTTT.

The chain has TRBV27 and TRBJ1-5; D unresolved. The CDR3 runs 14 residues. The V gene lost 3 bases and the J gene lost 6 bases, with 12 bases spanning the gap. Per the germline V gene, CDR1 is MNHEY and CDR2 is SMNVEV (reference sequence). Here the CDR3 reads CASSFRSRVQPQHF. CDR3 sequence (DNA): TGTGCCAGCAGTTTTCGGTCGCGGGTTCAGCCCCAGCATTTT.

The chain has TRBV5-1 and TRBJ2-1, with 7 positions matching TRBD2. V lost 0 bases and J lost 4; bases outside the gene matches: 10. The V gene's germline CDR1 is SGHRS and CDR2 YFSETQ. The CDR3 has 17 amino acids. CDR3 DNA sequence: TGCGCCAGCAGCTTGGACGGGAGGATCGGTGGGTACAATGAGCAGTTCTTC. Its protein product is CASSLDGRIGGYNEQFF.

The chain combines TRBV18 with TRBJ2-7; TRBD2 aligns across 7 bases. The CDR3 totals 16 residues. V lost 0 bases to trimming and J lost 0 bases; unmatched junction nucleotides: 5. Per the germline V gene, CDR1 is KGHSH and CDR2 is LQKENI. This CDR3 is CASSPPALAASYEQYF. The CDR3 coding sequence is TGTGCCAGCTCACCACCGGCTCTAGCGGCCTCCTACGAGCAGTACTTC.

This chain connects TRBV7-8 to TRBJ1-2; 9 bases match TRBD1. Per the germline V gene, CDR1 is SGHVS and CDR2 is FQNEAQ. The length of the CDR3 is 15 residues. With 4 bases clipped from V and 5 bases from J, the junction kept 8 bases outside the gene matches. The DNA of the CDR3 is TGTGCCAGCAGCTCCGGGACAGGGAAGGAGTATGGCTACACCTTC. Amino acids: CASSSGTGKEYGYTF.

J is TRBJ2-5 and V is TRBV3-1 (or the pseudogene TRBV3-2), with D maybe TRBD1 (5 bases). This CDR3 is built from 16 residues. V was clipped by 2 bases and J by 1 base, with 14 bases between them. Germline V lookup: CDR1 LGHDT, CDR2 YNNKEL (reference sequence). CDR3 DNA: TGTGCCAGCAGCCAAACCCTACAGGCAACCCAAGAGACCCAGTACTTC. Translation gives CASSQTLQATQETQYF.

This rearrangement joins TRBV5-1 to TRBJ1-3; TRBD1 matches at 8 bases. The V and J ends lost 5 bases and 0 bases, in that order; junction bases with no gene match: 1. CDR1 SGHRS and CDR2 YFSETQ come from the germline V gene. The CDR3 length is 14 residues. This chain's CDR3 is CASRQGASGNTIYF. CDR3 nucleotide sequence: TGCGCCAGCAGGCAGGGGGCCTCTGGAAACACCATATATTTT. Using reference TRBV5-1 and TRBJ1-3 for the parts outside the CDR3, the full variable domain is KAGVTQTPRYLIKTRGQQVTLSCSPISGHRSVSWYQQTPGQGLQFLFEYFSETQRNKGNFPGRFSGRQFSNSRSEMNVSTLELGDSALYLCASRQGASGNTIYFGEGSWLTVV.

J is TRBJ1-5 and V is TRBV28; D remains unclear. V shed 4 bases and J shed 0 bases, with 13 bases lying between them. Germline CDR1 reads MDHEN; CDR2 reads SYDVKM. The CDR3 has 16 amino acids. CDR3 in amino acids: CASSSYGIYSNQPQHF. The DNA of the CDR3 is TGTGCCAGCAGTTCATACGGGATTTATAGCAATCAGCCCCAGCATTTT.

The rearrangement uses TRBV9 and TRBJ2-5, with 11 bases aligning to TRBD2. The trim removed 0 bases at V and 1 base at J, leaving 2 bases unmatched. This CDR3 spans 16 amino acids. Germline V CDR1 and CDR2: SGDLS, YYNGEE. The CDR3 spells CASSVGGTSGQETQYF. In nucleotides, the CDR3 is TGTGCCAGCAGCGTAGGTGGGACTAGCGGCCAAGAGACCCAGTACTTC.

The chain recombines TRBV27 with TRBJ2-5; 10 positions match TRBD1. The length of the CDR3 is 15 residues. Germline CDR1 MNHEY, CDR2 SMNVEV (reference sequence). After removal of 4 bases from V and 4 bases from J, the junction contained 6 bases not matched to a gene. The CDR3 is CASSSPGQGRETQYF. In nucleotides, the CDR3 is TGTGCCAGCAGTTCACCGGGACAGGGGAGAGAGACCCAGTACTTC.

The chain joins TRBV5-1 to TRBJ2-5, with D hard to call. In germline, CDR1 is SGHRS, CDR2 YFSETQ. V was clipped by 3 bases and J by 2 bases, with 8 bases between them. The CDR3 spans 13 residues. The CDR3 loop reads CASSSSTQETQYF. DNA of the CDR3: TGCGCCAGCAGCTCCAGTACACAAGAGACCCAGTACTTC.